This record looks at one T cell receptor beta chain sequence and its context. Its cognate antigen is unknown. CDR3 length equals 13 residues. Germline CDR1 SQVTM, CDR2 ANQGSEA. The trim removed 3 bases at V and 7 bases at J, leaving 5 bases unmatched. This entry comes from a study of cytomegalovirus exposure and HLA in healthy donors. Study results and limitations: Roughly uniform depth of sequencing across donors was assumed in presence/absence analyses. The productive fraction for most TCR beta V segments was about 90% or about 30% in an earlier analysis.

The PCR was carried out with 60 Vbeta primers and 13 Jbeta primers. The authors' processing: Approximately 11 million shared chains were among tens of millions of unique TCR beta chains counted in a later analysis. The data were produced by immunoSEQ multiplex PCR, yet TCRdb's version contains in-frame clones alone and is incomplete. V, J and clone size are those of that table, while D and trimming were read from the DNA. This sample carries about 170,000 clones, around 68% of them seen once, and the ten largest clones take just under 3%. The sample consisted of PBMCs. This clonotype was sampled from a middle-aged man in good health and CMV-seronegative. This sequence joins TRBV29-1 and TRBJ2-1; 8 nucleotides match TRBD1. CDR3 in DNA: TGCAGCGTTGATAAGGGACAGGAAAATGAGCAGTTCTTC. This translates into CSVDKGQENEQFF.